The text below deals with one T cell receptor (beta chain). Antigen unknown. This entry belongs to a study of shared clonotypes between healthy human individuals. Findings and caveats of the study: Collection of samples was limited to blood; tissue repertoires likely differ.

Naive CD8 cells were CD45RO-negative, positively selected for CCR7, excluding terminally differentiated effector memory CD45RA+ cells. The assay was run at deep level. Assay used: immunoSEQ multiplex PCR; TCRdb lists only in-frame clones, some missing. The sample contains 2 million or so clones, just under 95% of which appear only once. The CDR3 runs 14 residues. Germline-derived CDR1 and CDR2 are SGHDN and FVKESK. Trimming took 1 base from V and 3 from J, leaving 7 bases between them. V usage is TRBV14 and J usage is TRBJ2-1; a weak D match, TRBD2 (5 bases). The origin of this receptor is a man between 18 and 29 years old in good health. Sequences were obtained from naive CD8+ T cells sorted from blood. In DNA form, the CDR3 reads TGTGCCAGCAGCCAAGCGGGATACTACAATGAGCAGTTCTTC. Translation gives CASSQAGYYNEQFF.